The 21 T cell receptor beta chains in this list originate from one sample, sequenced in a study of tumor-infiltrating lymphocytes in oesophageal squamous cell carcinoma. TCRdb re-called the PCR reads through MiXCR, storing one row per CDR3 protein. Of about 12,000 distinct CDR3 sequences listed, about 55% are singletons. Sequenced material: esophageal tumor tissue. Receptors were obtained from a female donor with esophageal squamous cell carcinoma.

Judged by abundance, this clonotype is medium-sized. The chain couples TRBV7-9 to TRBJ2-1; TRBD1 aligns across 10 bases. The CDR3 extends over 14 amino acids. Looked up from germline, CDR1 is SEHNR and CDR2 is FQNEAQ (reference sequence). Losses at the gene ends were 5 bases for V and 4 bases for J; bases not matched to a gene: 2. DNA of the CDR3: TGTGCCAGCAGCACGGGACAGGGGTACAATGAGCAGTTCTTC. Protein sequence: CASSTGQGYNEQFF.

This rearrangement joins TRBV12-3 or TRBV12-4 to TRBJ2-4, with 7 bases fitting TRBD2. With the DNA end fitting TRBJ2-1 better, the J assignment may be wrong. CDR3 length equals 13 residues. The CDR3: CASSRGGQNEQFF. Written as DNA, the CDR3 is TGTGCCAGCAGTAGGGGAGGGCAGAATGAGCAGTTCTTC.

The table lists this clonotype with a few counts. The CDR3 bases are TGTGCCAGCAGCTTGGCAGGGCAGCGAGGGGAAAAACTGTTTTTT. Its translation is CASSLAGQRGEKLFF. The gene calls are TRBV5-6 and TRBJ1-4; weak D call: TRBD1 (5 bases). Germline CDR1 and CDR2: SGHDT and YYEEEE. With 0 bases removed from V and 8 bases from J, the gap between germline ends came to 14 bases. CDR3 size: 15 residues.

The chain is built from TRBV7-9 and TRBJ1-1, with D unresolved. With 3 bases removed from V and 0 bases from J, the gap between germline ends came to 5 bases. This CDR3 region has 13 residues. CDR1 is SEHNR and CDR2 is FQNEAQ in the germline V gene (reference sequence). CDR3 sequence (DNA): TGTGCCAGCAGCTTTTCCTTGAACACTGAAGCTTTCTTT. This codes for CASSFSLNTEAFF.

This chain connects TRBV5-1 to TRBJ2-5, with TRBD2 as a possible D gene (6 bases). Looked up from germline, CDR1 is SGHRS and CDR2 is YFSETQ. The CDR3 has 17 residues. Trimming shortened V by 0 bases and J by 0 bases, and 15 bases separated the two germline ends. CDR3 in DNA: TGCGCCAGCAGCTTGGCTTTGGTAGCGGCTTACCAAGAGACCCAGTACTTC. Protein product: CASSLALVAAYQETQYF.

The CDR3 sequence: CASSSYDTQDGYTF. The DNA for the CDR3 is TGTGCCAGCAGCTCATATGACACCCAGGATGGCTACACCTTC. The chain uses TRBV7-2 and TRBJ1-2; no definite D call. Trimming removed 4 bases from V and 6 bases from J, with 15 bases in between. CDR3 size: 14 residues. CDR1 SGHTA and CDR2 FQGNSA come from the germline V gene.

This chain connects TRBV7-8 to TRBJ2-4; 12 bases map to TRBD2. With the DNA end fitting TRBJ2-7 better, the J assignment may be wrong. This CDR3 comprises 15 residues. Germline CDR1 reads SGHVS; CDR2 reads FQNEAQ. Here the CDR3 DNA reads TGTGCCAGCAGGCCTAGCGGGAGGGCCGTTTACGAGCAGTACTTC. Protein sequence: CASRPSGRAVYEQYF.

The chain combines TRBV7-4 with TRBJ2-3, with D tentatively TRBD1 or TRBD2 (5 bases each). Judging by the DNA end, TRBJ2-7 fits better; the J call may be wrong. The CDR3 loop spans 13 amino acids. CDR1 is SGHVT and CDR2 is SQSDAQ in the germline V gene. The CDR3 DNA reads as TGTGCCAGCAGCCCAGGGACGTCCTACGAGCAGTACTTC. Translating it yields CASSPGTSYEQYF.

This clonotype was seen more than once but under ten times. No DNA is shown, since the ends of the CDR3 on it are uncertain; the CDR3 is the one TCRdb lists. The chain couples TRBV11-3 to TRBJ2-6; TRBD1, the table's D call, was not compared with the DNA. The length of the CDR3 is 19 amino acids, counting both ends. Germline-derived CDR1 and CDR2 are SGHNT and YENEEA. CDR3 sequence: CASSFRDRDPPEIWLHLRF.

The genes are TRBV10-3 and TRBJ1-4; unclear D gene. The CDR3 is made up of 14 amino acids. Germline CDR1 and CDR2: ENHRY and SYGVKD. V lost 2 bases and J 5 bases, leaving 9 bases between the germline ends. The CDR3 DNA follows: TGTGCCATCAGTGAGAGGGCAGAAAATGAAAAACTGTTTTTT. Translating gives CAISERAENEKLFF.

The V call is TRBV7-6, the J call TRBJ2-3, with a tentative D call TRBD2 (6 bases). Trimming pared 5 bases from V and 1 base from J, leaving 13 bases between. Germline V gene sequence: CDR1 SGHVS, CDR2 FNYEAQ. CDR3 length: 15 residues. The CDR3 here is CASSLRGRGTDTQYF. Here the CDR3 DNA reads TGTGCCAGCAGCCTGCGGGGAAGGGGCACAGATACGCAGTATTTT.

As regards this clonotype: No DNA is shown, since the ends of the CDR3 on it are uncertain; the CDR3 is the one TCRdb lists. The V and J genes are TRBV24-1 and TRBJ2-6; TRBD1 is taken as the D call from the table, unchecked against the DNA. With termini counted, the CDR3 has 14 amino acids. Looked up from germline, CDR1 is KGHDR and CDR2 is SFDVKD. The CDR3 loop reads CATSQDTRDPVLRF.

The gene calls are TRBV7-6 and TRBJ2-5; tentative D call: TRBD1 (6 bases). From germline, CDR1 is SGHVS and CDR2 FNYEAQ. V gave up 5 bases and J gave up 11 bases, with 30 bases separating them. The CDR3 is 17 amino acids. CDR3 amino acids: CASSLRSSTAGDNEQYF. The CDR3 nucleotides read TGTGCCAGCAGCCTTAGAAGTTCGACAGCCGGGGACAATGAGCAGTACTTC.

In regard to this clonotype: Relative to the germline gene, one junction end is altered; a read error may explain this. The chain combines TRBV5-3 with TRBJ1-5, with D maybe TRBD1 (6 bases). TRBV5-3 is sorted into the ORF group, with uncertain function. The CDR3 totals 15 residues. The CDR3 sequence: CASSLQGLGNQPQHF. CDR3 DNA: TGTGCCAGCAGCTTGCAGGGGTTGGGCAATCAGCCCCAGCATTTT.

This chain links TRBV5-1 with TRBJ2-1, with D hard to call. Judging by the DNA end, TRBJ2-7 fits better; the J call may be wrong. The CDR3 runs to 14 residues. Germline CDR1 and CDR2: SGHRS and YFSETQ. CDR3 sequence (DNA): TGCGCCAGCAGCACCTCGAACTATCCCTACGAGCAGTACTTC. Translated: CASSTSNYPYEQYF.

This rearrangement joins TRBV7-2 to TRBJ2-3; 9 nucleotides line up with TRBD2. Germline V gene lookup returns CDR1 SGHTA and CDR2 FQGNSA. CDR3 size: 15 residues. With V trimmed by 5 bases and J by 3 bases, 6 bases remained unmatched. The CDR3 reads CASSPPLAGTDTQYF. In nucleotides, the CDR3 is TGTGCCAGCAGCCCGCCCCTAGCGGGGACAGATACGCAGTATTTT.

This clonotype is categorized as large. The V gene is TRBV11-2, the J gene TRBJ2-7; 11 bases align to TRBD2. The CDR3 extends over 17 amino acids. CDR1 SGHAT and CDR2 FQNNGV come from the germline V gene. The ends lost 5 bases at V and 4 bases at J; junction bases unmatched: 13. CDR3 loop: CASSRWATSGAEYEQYF. In DNA, the CDR3 is TGTGCCAGCAGCCGCTGGGCGACTAGCGGGGCCGAGTACGAGCAGTACTTC.

V usage is TRBV7-2 and J usage is TRBJ2-4; a possible D gene is TRBD2 (5 bases). TRBJ2-7 matches the DNA end more closely, so the J call is doubtful. This CDR3 comprises 12 residues. The germline V gene has CDR1 SGHTA and CDR2 FQGNSA. The CDR3 protein is CASSRQRNEQYF. The CDR3 DNA reads as TGTGCCAGCAGCCGTCAGCGGAACGAGCAGTACTTC.

A note on this clonotype: A read error may produce the germline difference seen at one junction end. This chain connects TRBV11-3 to TRBJ2-6, with D possibly matching TRBD1 (5 bases). The germline V gene has CDR1 SGHNT and CDR2 YENEEA. This CDR3 region has 14 residues. CDR3 residues: CASRKTENNSPLHF. The DNA for the CDR3 is TGTGCCAGCAGGAAGACAGAGAATAATTCACCCCTCCACTTC.

The chain employs TRBV7-8 and TRBJ2-3; 8 nucleotides line up with TRBD1. The DNA end lines up better with TRBJ2-2; the J call may be wrong. This CDR3 region has 16 residues. Germline assignment: CDR1 SGHVS and CDR2 FQNEAQ. The CDR3 spells CASSPRTGRTTGELFF. CDR3 bases: TGTGCCAGCAGCCCGCGGACAGGGCGGACCACCGGGGAGCTGTTTTTT.

The sample holds a few counts of this clonotype. The chain recombines TRBV7-2 with TRBJ2-3; D gene unclear. The CDR3 is made up of 13 amino acids. Germline V gene lookup returns CDR1 SGHTA and CDR2 FQGNSA. V dropped 5 bases and J dropped 5 bases, with 11 bases sitting between them. The CDR3: CASSPNERDTQYF. CDR3 bases: TGTGCCAGCAGCCCCAATGAGCGAGATACGCAGTATTTT.